This note documents a single TCR beta chain sequence. Its antigen remains unidentified. The input lacks base qualities; no much larger clone sits a single base away. To sequence the TCRbeta CDR3 region, genomic DNA was isolated from the sorted cells. The immunoSEQ Assay was used for sequencing of TCRbeta CDR3 regions. Held by TCRdb, this immuneACCESS table contains in-frame sequences only and omits some clones. Under half of the omission traces to an unresolved V gene where checked; the cause of the rest is unknown. This sample gives fewer than 95,000 clones in total; about 88% of them show up just once. The top ten constitute 6% to 8.5% of the sample. V is shortened by 2 bases, J by 2 bases, and the region joining them spans 9 bases. The cysteine opens and the phenylalanine closes a CDR3 of 14 amino acids. The entry retains the CDR3 DNA only, 42 bases that are in frame from base 1. The CDR1 and CDR2 encoded by the germline V gene (reference sequence) are SEHNR and FQNEAQ.

This sample was included in a study of OX40 agonist ivuxolimab in advanced cancers. Describing the broader study: The costimulatory receptor OX40 (CD134) was targeted by ivuxolimab, a fully human IgG2 agonistic monoclonal antibody. Intravenous ivuxolimab was administered to patients every 2 weeks at six dose levels: 0.01, 0.1, 0.3, 1.5, 3 and 10 mg/kg. Of the approximately 50 dose-escalation patients, hepatocellular carcinoma was present in around 19, melanoma in some 15, renal cell carcinoma in 9 and head and neck cancer in 9. The dose-escalation cohort was 82.7% male with a mean age of approximately 60 years, ranging from roughly 20 to 80. Patients were allowed to have had prior anti-PD-1, anti-PD-L1 or anti-CTLA-4 therapy, and around 40% of the dose-escalation patients had previously received checkpoint inhibitors. Partial responses occurred in three dose-escalation patients: two with cutaneous melanoma and one with hepatocellular carcinoma. The point of sequencing TCRbeta in the periphery was to test whether ivuxolimab changed TCR sequence diversity and drove clonal T-cell expansion. The paper reports the monotherapy dose-escalation portion (N of about 51 patients) of the phase I ivuxolimab trial. Points the paper makes about the study in general: The antigen specificity of the peripheral T cells that underwent clonal expansion was not determined. Clonal expansion of both CD4+ and CD8+ blood T cells was observed from baseline to week 6 at doses 0.1 to 3.0 mg/kg. Low levels of normalized T-cell clonal expansion were also seen in some patients who did not respond. In partial responders in the 0.1-3.0 mg/kg groups, normalized peripheral clonal expansion was found to be among the lowest, especially among CD8+ T cells. After ivuxolimab, more expanded clones were found on average in CD8+ T cells than in CD4+ T cells.

The trial excluded patients who had a history of autoimmune disease or were on systemic immunosuppression. Peripheral blood for TCR sequencing was collected from all dose cohorts at baseline, on cycle 4 day 1, and on cycle 7 day 1. The samples were taken from a phase I, first-in-human, multicenter, open-label dose-escalation trial of ivuxolimab. Adults with locally advanced or metastatic melanoma, renal cell, hepatocellular, or head and neck squamous cell carcinoma were enrolled in the trial. Before TCR sequencing, CD4+ and CD8+ T cells were separately sorted from peripheral blood. The chain joins TRBV7-9 to TRBJ2-5; too little of a D gene remains to name it. This receptor was identified in an adult with an advanced solid tumor such as melanoma, head and neck, liver or kidney cancer. The sample was CD4+ or CD8+ T cells sorted from blood, taken in a trial of the OX40 agonist ivuxolimab. The CDR3 region: CASSLRSRQETQYF. The DNA sequence is given as TGTGCCAGCAGCTTACGCTCGAGGCAAGAGACCCAGTACTTC. The CDR3, completed at both ends by the reference TRBV7-9 and TRBJ2-5 genes, gives the full variable domain DTGVSQNPRHKITKRGQNVTFRCDPISEHNRLYWYRQTLGQGPEFLTYFQNEAQLEKSRLLSDRFSAERPKGSFSTLEIQRTEQGDSAMYLCASSLRSRQETQYFGPGTRLLVL.